The 10 T cell receptor beta chains below were found in one sample sequenced in a study of CD8 T cells in Susac syndrome. Random-hexamer reverse transcription was applied to roughly 0.5 to 1 ug RNA. MiXCR, applied by TCRdb to the immunoSEQ multiplex PCR reads, yields one record per CDR3 protein. The sample holds hundreds of thousands of distinct CDR3 sequences, around 93% seen once. Source material: CD4+ T cells from PBMCs. All receptors derive from a human donor with multiple sclerosis.

V usage is TRBV2 and J usage is TRBJ2-3; maybe TRBD2 (6 bases). Germline values: CDR1 SNHLY, CDR2 FYNNEI. The CDR3 totals 14 residues. V was pared by 4 bases and J by 2 bases, with 10 bases between. DNA of the CDR3: TGTGCCAGCAGTGCTGGGACTCACACAGATACGCAGTATTTT. Translated: CASSAGTHTDTQYF.

V gene TRBV7-9 combines with J gene TRBJ2-7, with 10 bases lining up with TRBD2. Germline trimming cut 5 bases from V and 4 bases from J; bases unmatched to any gene: 14. CDR1 is SEHNR, CDR2 FQNEAQ, per germline (reference sequence). This CDR3 is built from 17 residues. The CDR3 spells CASSTLTWGLAIYEQYV. The CDR3 DNA reads as TGTGCCAGCAGCACCTTAACCTGGGGACTAGCGATATACGAGCAGTACGTC.

The genes are TRBV2 and TRBJ1-2, with D perhaps matching TRBD1 (5 bases). Germline V gene lookup returns CDR1 SNHLY and CDR2 FYNNEI. V was cut by 7 bases and J by 12 bases, with 18 bases left in between. This CDR3 region has 12 residues. CDR3 sequence reads: CASKSLTGGDTF. In nucleotides, the CDR3 is TGTGCCAGCAAGTCCTTAACGGGGGGGGACACCTTC.

The rearrangement links TRBV14 to TRBJ2-3; D perhaps matches TRBD2 (6 bases). There are 16 residues in the CDR3. Germline assignment: CDR1 SGHDN and CDR2 FVKESK. V gave up 3 bases and J gave up 1 base, with 14 bases separating them. The CDR3 protein is CASSQLGPGGTDTQYF. In DNA form, the CDR3 reads TGTGCCAGCAGCCAGCTGGGCCCGGGGGGCACAGATACGCAGTATTTT. Full variable domain (rest looked up from reference TRBV14 and TRBJ2-3): EAGVTQFPSHSVIEKGQTVTLRCDPISGHDNLYWYRRVMGKEIKFLLHFVKESKQDESGMPNNRFLAERTGGTYSTLKVQPAELEDSGVYFCASSQLGPGGTDTQYFGPGTRLTVL.

V usage is TRBV5-4 and J usage is TRBJ1-3, with no clear D. Trimming shortened V by 4 bases and J by 6 bases, and 17 bases separated the two germline ends. CDR1 and CDR2 from the germline V gene are SGHNT and YYREEE (reference sequence). This CDR3 comprises 15 residues. The CDR3 nucleotides are TGTGCCAGCAGCCCGGGAACGGGGTCGTCAAACACCATATATTTT. Amino acid sequence: CASSPGTGSSNTIYF.

The J gene is TRBJ1-2, the V gene TRBV30; D is undetermined. The V gene's germline CDR1 is GTSNPN and CDR2 SVGIG (reference sequence). This CDR3 is built from 13 residues. V was clipped by 0 bases and J by 10 bases, with 15 bases between them. CDR3 nucleotide sequence: TGTGCCTGGAGTGTACATCAATTAAGTGTCTACACCTTC. Amino acids: CAWSVHQLSVYTF.

The V and J genes are TRBV6-2 or TRBV6-3 and TRBJ2-1; D gene uncertain. This CDR3 is 15 amino acids long. V was clipped by 0 bases and J by 2 bases, with 8 bases between them. The germline V gene encodes CDR1 MNHEY and CDR2 SVGEGT. CDR3 sequence reads: CASSYSGGPYNEQFF. CDR3 bases: TGTGCCAGCAGTTACTCCGGCGGACCCTACAATGAGCAGTTCTTC.

This clonotype was seen only a few times. The V and J genes are TRBV12-3 or TRBV12-4 and TRBJ1-1; 7 bases map to TRBD1. With V trimmed by 4 bases and J by 4 bases, 3 bases remained unmatched. The CDR3 spans 13 residues. CDR3 protein: CASSSDRATEAFF. In DNA, the CDR3 is TGTGCCAGCAGTTCCGACAGGGCCACTGAAGCTTTCTTT.

The chain joins TRBV20-1 to TRBJ2-4, with D hard to call. The length of the CDR3 is 15 residues. Germline-derived CDR1 and CDR2 are DFQATT and SNEGSKA (reference sequence). V was trimmed by 3 bases and J by 3 bases, leaving 15 bases between them. The CDR3 region is CSASMGSWSKNIQYF. CDR3 nucleotide sequence: TGCAGTGCTAGTATGGGGTCGTGGAGCAAAAACATTCAGTACTTC.

J is TRBJ1-5 and V is TRBV24-1, with 8 bases matching TRBD1. Per germline, CDR1 KGHDR and CDR2 SFDVKD. J was trimmed by 0 bases and V by 4 bases; bases with no gene match: 4. This CDR3 is built from 16 residues. CDR3 loop: CATSENDRGSNQPQHF. CDR3 DNA sequence: TGTGCCACCAGTGAAAACGACAGGGGTAGCAATCAGCCCCAGCATTTT.